The entry below gives a single T cell receptor (beta chain) sequence along with its context. Its antigen is unknown. This specimen belongs to a study of cytomegalovirus exposure and HLA in healthy donors. Study summary: From about 180 million T cells, an earlier analysis saw 110 million or so unique TCR beta sequences. Study outcomes and limitations: Some highly shared sequence variants likely arose as a pipeline artifact. The study had only CMV serostatus as immune exposure information.

Primers included in the PCR were 60 Vbeta and 13 Jbeta primers. TCRdb's copy holds only in-frame clones and misses some; the assay was immunoSEQ multiplex PCR. The sample lists about 200,000 clones; roughly 85% were seen once. Sequencing was carried out using PBMCs. The receptor was isolated from a woman aged 45-65 years in good health and CMV-seronegative.

The CDR3 DNA reads TGTGCCAGCAGCCAAGATCAGGGCAGGGGTTGGATTCAGTACTTC. It yields the protein CASSQDQGRGWIQYF. The genes are TRBV4-2 and TRBJ2-4; a weak D match, TRBD1 (6 bases). The CDR3 loop spans 15 amino acids. The germline V gene has CDR1 LGHNA and CDR2 YNFKEQ. Trimming removed 0 bases at V and 10 bases at J, with 16 bases between.